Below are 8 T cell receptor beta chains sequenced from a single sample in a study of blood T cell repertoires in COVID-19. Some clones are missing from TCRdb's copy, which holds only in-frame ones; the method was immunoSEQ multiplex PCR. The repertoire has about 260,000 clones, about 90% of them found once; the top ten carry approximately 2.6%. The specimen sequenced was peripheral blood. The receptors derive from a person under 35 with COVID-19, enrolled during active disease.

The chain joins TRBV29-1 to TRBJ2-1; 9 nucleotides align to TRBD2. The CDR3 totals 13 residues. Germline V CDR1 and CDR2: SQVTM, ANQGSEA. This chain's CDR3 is CSPLAGLYNEQFF. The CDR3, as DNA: TGCAGTCCCCTAGCGGGACTCTACAATGAGCAGTTCTTC.

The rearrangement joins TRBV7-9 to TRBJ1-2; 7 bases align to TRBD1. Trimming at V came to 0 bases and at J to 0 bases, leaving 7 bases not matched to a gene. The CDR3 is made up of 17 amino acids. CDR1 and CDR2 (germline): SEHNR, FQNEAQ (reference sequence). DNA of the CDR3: TGTGCCAGCAGCTTAGCCACCCGACAGGGAGCTAACTATGGCTACACCTTC. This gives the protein CASSLATRQGANYGYTF.

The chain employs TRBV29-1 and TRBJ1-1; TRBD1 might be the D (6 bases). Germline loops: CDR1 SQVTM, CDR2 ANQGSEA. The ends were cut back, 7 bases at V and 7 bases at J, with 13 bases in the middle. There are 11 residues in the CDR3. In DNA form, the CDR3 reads TGCAGCGGAACGCACAGGGATGAAGCTTTCTTT. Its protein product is CSGTHRDEAFF.

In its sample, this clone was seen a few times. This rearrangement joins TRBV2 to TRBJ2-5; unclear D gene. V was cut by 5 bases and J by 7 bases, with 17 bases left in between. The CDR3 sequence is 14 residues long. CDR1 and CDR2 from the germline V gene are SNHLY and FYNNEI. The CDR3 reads CASSQRSLVMTQYF. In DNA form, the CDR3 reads TGTGCCAGCAGTCAACGGTCCCTGGTTATGACCCAGTACTTC.

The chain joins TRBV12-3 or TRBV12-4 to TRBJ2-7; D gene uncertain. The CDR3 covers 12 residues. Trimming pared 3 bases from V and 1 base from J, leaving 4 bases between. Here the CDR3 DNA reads TGTGCCAGCAGTTTTCCGTCCTACGAGCAGTACTTC. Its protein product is CASSFPSYEQYF.

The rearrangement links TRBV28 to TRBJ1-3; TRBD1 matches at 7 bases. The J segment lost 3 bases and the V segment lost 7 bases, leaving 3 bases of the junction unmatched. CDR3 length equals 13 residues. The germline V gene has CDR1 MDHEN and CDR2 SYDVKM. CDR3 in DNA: TGTGCCAGCAAAGGGGGCAGTGGAAACACCATATATTTT. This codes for CASKGGSGNTIYF.

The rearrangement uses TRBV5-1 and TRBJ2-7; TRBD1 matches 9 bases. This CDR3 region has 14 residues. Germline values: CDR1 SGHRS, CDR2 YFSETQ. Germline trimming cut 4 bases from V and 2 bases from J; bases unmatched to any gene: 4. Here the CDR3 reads CASSRTGGPYEQYF. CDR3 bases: TGCGCCAGCAGCAGAACAGGGGGCCCCTACGAGCAGTACTTC.

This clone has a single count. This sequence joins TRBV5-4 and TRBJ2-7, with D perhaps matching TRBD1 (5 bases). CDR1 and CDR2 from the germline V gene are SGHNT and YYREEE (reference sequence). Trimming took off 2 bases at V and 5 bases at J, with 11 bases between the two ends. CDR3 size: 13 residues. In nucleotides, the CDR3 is TGTGCCAGCAGCTTTTCACAGGTCGACGAGCAGTACTTC. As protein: CASSFSQVDEQYF.